A selection of T cell receptor beta chains follows, all from one sample in a study of siplizumab effects on memory and regulatory T cells. The assay was immunoSEQ multiplex PCR, and TCRdb's table has in-frame clones only and misses some. The top ten hold around 1% of the sample, which has tens of thousands of clones, around 97% seen once. Sample: naive CD8+ T cells sorted from blood. Source of these receptors: a human donor in good health. The CDR3 runs from the conserved cysteine through the conserved F or W. D genes are given only for firm matches. Some rows have no size entry. The others give once, few or many, or a class for an expanded clone.

V,D,J,size,CDR3,DNA
TRBV2,NA,TRBJ2-1,NA,CASSPTSPQYNEQFF,TGTGCCAGCTCCCCGACAAGCCCCCAATACAATGAGCAGTTCTTC
TRBV15,NA,TRBJ2-2,NA,CATSRAREANTGELFF,TGTGCCACCAGCAGAGCGCGGGAAGCGAACACCGGGGAGCTGTTTTTT
TRBV9,NA,TRBJ2-1,few,CASSGLDRGYNEQFF,TGTGCCAGCTCGGGACTTGATAGAGGATACAATGAGCAGTTCTTC
TRBV9,TRBD2,TRBJ2-1,NA,CASSGGGLAYNEQFF,TGTGCCAGCAGCGGAGGGGGACTAGCTTACAATGAGCAGTTCTTC
TRBV15,NA,TRBJ2-3,NA,CATSRDLGALETDTQYF,TGTGCCACCAGCAGAGATCTAGGAGCCTTGGAAACAGATACGCAGTATTTT
TRBV4-2,TRBD2,TRBJ2-2,once,CASRHPGLAGANTGELFF,TGTGCCAGCAGGCACCCGGGACTAGCGGGGGCGAACACCGGGGAGCTGTTTTTT
TRBV27,NA,TRBJ1-3,NA,CASSFSGAGNTIYF,TGTGCCAGCAGTTTCTCAGGAGCTGGAAACACCATATATTTT
TRBV4-1,TRBD1,TRBJ1-5,NA,CASSQDLSDREGGNQPQHF,TGCGCCAGCAGCCAAGATCTCTCGGACAGGGAAGGGGGCAATCAGCCCCAGCATTTT
TRBV6-1,NA,TRBJ2-1,once,CASSTSTEQFF,TGTGCCAGCAGTACCTCTACGGAGCAGTTCTTC
TRBV19,NA,TRBJ1-5,NA,CASSILGPPQHF,TGTGCCAGTAGTATCCTGGGGCCGCCCCAGCATTTT
TRBV7-9,TRBD2,TRBJ2-7,NA,CASSTYRGGRSYEQYF,TGTGCCAGCAGCACCTATCGGGGGGGGCGCTCCTACGAGCAGTACTTC